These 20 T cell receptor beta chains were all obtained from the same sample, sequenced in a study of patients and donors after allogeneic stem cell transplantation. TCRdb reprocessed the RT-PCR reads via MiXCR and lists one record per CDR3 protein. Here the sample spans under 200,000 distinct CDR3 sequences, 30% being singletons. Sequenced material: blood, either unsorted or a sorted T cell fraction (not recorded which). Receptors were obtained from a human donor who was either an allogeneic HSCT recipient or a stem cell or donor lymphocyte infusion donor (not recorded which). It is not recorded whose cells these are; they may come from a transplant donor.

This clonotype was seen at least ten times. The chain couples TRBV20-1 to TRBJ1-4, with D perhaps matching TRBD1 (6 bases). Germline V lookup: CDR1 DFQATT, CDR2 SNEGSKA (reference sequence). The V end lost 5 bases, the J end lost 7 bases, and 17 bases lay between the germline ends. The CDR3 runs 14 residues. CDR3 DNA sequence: TGCAGTGCTCCTTTACAGGGACGAAGTGAAAAACTGTTTTTT. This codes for CSAPLQGRSEKLFF.

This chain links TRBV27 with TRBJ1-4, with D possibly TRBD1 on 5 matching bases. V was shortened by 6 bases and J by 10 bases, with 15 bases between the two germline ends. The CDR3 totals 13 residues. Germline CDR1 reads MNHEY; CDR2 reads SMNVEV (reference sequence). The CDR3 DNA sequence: TGTGCCAGCAGCTTCTCCAGGGTGGGAAAACTGTTTTTT. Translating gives CASSFSRVGKLFF.

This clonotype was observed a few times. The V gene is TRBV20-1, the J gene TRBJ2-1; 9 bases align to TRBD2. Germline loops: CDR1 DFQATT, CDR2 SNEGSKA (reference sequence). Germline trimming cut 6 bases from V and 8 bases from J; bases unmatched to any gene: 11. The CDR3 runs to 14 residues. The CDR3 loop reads CSAPPGLASDEQFF. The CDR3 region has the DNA TGCAGTGCGCCTCCGGGACTAGCTTCGGATGAGCAGTTCTTC.

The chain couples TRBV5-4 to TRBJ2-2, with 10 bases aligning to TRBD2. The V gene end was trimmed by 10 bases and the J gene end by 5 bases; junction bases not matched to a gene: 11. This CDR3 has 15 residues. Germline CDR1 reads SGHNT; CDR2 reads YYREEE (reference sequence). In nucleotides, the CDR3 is TGTGCCTTTACCCCTAGCGGGAGTTGGACCGGGGAGCTGTTTTTT. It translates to CAFTPSGSWTGELFF.

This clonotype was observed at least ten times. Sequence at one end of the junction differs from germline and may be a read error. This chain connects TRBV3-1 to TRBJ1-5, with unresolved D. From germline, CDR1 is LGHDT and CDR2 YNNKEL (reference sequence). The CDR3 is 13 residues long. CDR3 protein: CASSPGGNQPQHF. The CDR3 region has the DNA TGCGCCAGCAGCCCTGGTGGTAATCAGCCCCAGCATTTT.

The CDR3 bases are TGTGCCTGGGCGCGGGGGACAGGGAGCAATCAGCCCCAGCATTTT. The encoded protein is CAWARGTGSNQPQHF. The V call is TRBV30, the J call TRBJ1-5; 9 bases align to TRBD1. The junction had 6 bases not matched to a gene; V was cut back by 5 bases and J by 1 base. CDR1 is GTSNPN and CDR2 is SVGIG in the germline V gene (reference sequence). CDR3 length: 15 residues.

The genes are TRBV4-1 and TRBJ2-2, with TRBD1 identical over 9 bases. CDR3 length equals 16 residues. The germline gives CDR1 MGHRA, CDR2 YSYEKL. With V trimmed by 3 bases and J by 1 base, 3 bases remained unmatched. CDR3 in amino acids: CASSHRQGGNTGELFF. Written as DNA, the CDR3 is TGCGCCAGCAGCCACAGACAGGGGGGGAACACCGGGGAGCTGTTTTTT.

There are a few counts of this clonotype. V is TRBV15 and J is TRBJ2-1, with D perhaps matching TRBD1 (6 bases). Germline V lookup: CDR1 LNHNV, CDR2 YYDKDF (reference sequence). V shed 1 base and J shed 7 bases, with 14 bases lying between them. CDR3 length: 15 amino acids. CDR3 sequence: CATSRGNTGLNEQFF. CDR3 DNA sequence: TGTGCCACCAGCAGAGGCAACACAGGGCTAAATGAGCAGTTCTTC.

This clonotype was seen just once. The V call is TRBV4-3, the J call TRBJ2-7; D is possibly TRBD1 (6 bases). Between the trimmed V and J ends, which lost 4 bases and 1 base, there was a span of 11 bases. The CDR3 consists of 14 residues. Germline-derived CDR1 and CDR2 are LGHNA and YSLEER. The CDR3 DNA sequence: TGCGCCAGCAGCCGCGTGGACAGATCCTACGAGCAGTACTTC. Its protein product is CASSRVDRSYEQYF.

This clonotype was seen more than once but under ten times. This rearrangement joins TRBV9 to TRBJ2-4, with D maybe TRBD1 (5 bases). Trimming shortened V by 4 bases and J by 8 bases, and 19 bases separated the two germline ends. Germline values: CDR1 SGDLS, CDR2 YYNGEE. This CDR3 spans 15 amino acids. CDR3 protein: CASSPYRSARDIQYF. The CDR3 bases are TGTGCCAGCAGCCCTTACAGGTCCGCCAGGGACATTCAGTACTTC.

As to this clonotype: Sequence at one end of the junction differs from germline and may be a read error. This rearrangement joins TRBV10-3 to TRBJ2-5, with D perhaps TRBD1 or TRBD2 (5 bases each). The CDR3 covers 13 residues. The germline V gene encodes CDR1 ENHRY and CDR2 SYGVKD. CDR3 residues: CAISVGDQETQYF. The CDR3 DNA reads TGTGCCATCAGTGTCGGGGACCAGGAGACCCAGTACTTC.

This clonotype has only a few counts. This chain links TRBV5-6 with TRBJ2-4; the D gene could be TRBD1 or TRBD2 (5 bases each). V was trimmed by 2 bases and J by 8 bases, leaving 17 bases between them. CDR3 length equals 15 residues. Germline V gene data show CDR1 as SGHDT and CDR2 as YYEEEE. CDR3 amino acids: CASSFTWGFEYIQYF. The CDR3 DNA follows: TGTGCCAGCAGCTTTACATGGGGGTTTGAGTACATTCAGTACTTC.

The CDR3 loop is CASSPGLAGYTF. In DNA, the CDR3 is TGTGCCAGCAGTCCAGGCCTGGCAGGCTACACCTTC. The V gene is TRBV12-3 or TRBV12-4, the J gene TRBJ1-2; D uncertain. CDR3 length: 12 amino acids. Trimming removed 5 bases from V and 8 bases from J, with 12 bases in between.

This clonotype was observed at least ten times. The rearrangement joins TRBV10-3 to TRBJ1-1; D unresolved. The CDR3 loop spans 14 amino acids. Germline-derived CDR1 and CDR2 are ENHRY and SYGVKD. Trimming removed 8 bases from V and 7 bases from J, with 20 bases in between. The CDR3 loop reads CAISKSRETLEAFF. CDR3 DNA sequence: TGTGCCATCTCTAAAAGCCGAGAAACTCTTGAAGCTTTCTTT.

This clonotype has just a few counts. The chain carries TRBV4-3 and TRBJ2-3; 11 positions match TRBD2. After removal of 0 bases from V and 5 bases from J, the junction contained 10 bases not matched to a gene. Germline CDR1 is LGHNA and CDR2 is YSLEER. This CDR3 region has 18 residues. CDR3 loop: CASSQDHVAGGPEDTQYF. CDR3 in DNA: TGCGCCAGCAGCCAAGATCACGTAGCGGGAGGGCCTGAAGATACGCAGTATTTT.

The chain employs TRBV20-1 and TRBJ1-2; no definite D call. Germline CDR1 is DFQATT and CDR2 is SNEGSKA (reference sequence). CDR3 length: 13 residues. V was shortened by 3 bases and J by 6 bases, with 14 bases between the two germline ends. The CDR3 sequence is CSASALSGDGYTF. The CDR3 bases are TGCAGTGCTAGTGCCCTGTCTGGGGATGGCTACACCTTC.

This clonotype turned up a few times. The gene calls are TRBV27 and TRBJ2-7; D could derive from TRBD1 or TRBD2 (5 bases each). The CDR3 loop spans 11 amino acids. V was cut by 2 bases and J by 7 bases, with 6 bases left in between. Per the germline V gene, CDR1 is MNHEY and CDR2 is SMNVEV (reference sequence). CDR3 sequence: CASSLGGEQYF. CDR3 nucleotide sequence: TGTGCCAGCAGTTTAGGGGGAGAGCAGTACTTC.

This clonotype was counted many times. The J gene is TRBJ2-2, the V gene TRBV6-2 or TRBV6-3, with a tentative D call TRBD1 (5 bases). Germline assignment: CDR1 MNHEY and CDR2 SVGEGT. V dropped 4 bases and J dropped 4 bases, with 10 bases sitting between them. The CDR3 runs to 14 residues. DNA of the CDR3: TGTGCCAGCAGTTTAACAGGACCCACCGGGGAGCTGTTTTTT. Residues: CASSLTGPTGELFF.

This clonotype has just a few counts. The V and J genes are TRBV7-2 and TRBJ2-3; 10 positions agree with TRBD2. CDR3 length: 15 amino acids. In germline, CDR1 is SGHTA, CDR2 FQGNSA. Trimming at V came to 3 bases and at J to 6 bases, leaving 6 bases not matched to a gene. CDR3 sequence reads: CASSLLTTSGDTQYF. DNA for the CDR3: TGTGCCAGCAGCTTGCTAACGACTAGCGGGGATACGCAGTATTTT.

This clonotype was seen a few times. CDR3 loop: CASSLGGPAYPYTEAFF. The CDR3 coding sequence is TGCGCCAGCAGCTTAGGAGGGCCCGCTTACCCATACACTGAAGCTTTCTTT. The V gene is TRBV5-1, the J gene TRBJ1-1; D remains unclear. Trimming took off 2 bases at V and 3 bases at J, with 20 bases between the two ends. Germline loops: CDR1 SGHRS, CDR2 YFSETQ. The CDR3 spans 17 residues.